Listed below are T cell receptor beta chains from one sample, sequenced in a study of blood T cell repertoires in COVID-19. This table comes from immunoSEQ multiplex PCR, and its TCRdb copy is limited to in-frame clones, with some not included. The sample records 100,000 to 150,000 clones, about 80% being singletons. What was sequenced was peripheral blood. The receptors come from a woman aged 45-60 years with acute or convalescent COVID-19. CDR3s include the opening cysteine and the closing phenylalanine or tryptophan. A D gene is named only where the DNA matches it firmly. Not every row has a clone size; where given, it reads once, few, many or a size class.

CDR3 protein: CASSPGGVYEQYF; CDR3 DNA: TGTGCCAGCAGCCCAGGCGGGGTCTACGAGCAGTACTTC; J gene: TRBJ2-7; V gene: TRBV11-2; D gene: .; clone size: .
CDR3 protein: CASTYRGSYEQYF; CDR3 DNA: TGTGCCAGCACCTACAGGGGATCCTACGAGCAGTACTTC; J gene: TRBJ2-7; V gene: TRBV6-5; D gene: TRBD1; clone size: .
CDR3 protein: CASSSFLSGKLFF; CDR3 DNA: TGTGCCAGCAGTTCCTTCTTGAGCGGAAAACTGTTTTTT; J gene: TRBJ1-4; V gene: TRBV12-3/TRBV12-4; D gene: .; clone size: .
CDR3 protein: CAWRPGTNTEAFF; CDR3 DNA: TGTGCCTGGAGACCGGGGACAAACACTGAAGCTTTCTTT; J gene: TRBJ1-1; V gene: TRBV30; D gene: .; clone size: .
CDR3 protein: CASSEGGSITYEQYF; CDR3 DNA: TGTGCCAGCAGTGAGGGGGGAAGTATAACCTACGAGCAGTACTTC; J gene: TRBJ2-7; V gene: TRBV6-1; D gene: .; clone size: .
CDR3 protein: CASSESFDRGLTDTQYF; CDR3 DNA: TGTGCCAGCAGTGAATCTTTTGATAGGGGGCTGACAGATACGCAGTATTTT; J gene: TRBJ2-3; V gene: TRBV25-1; D gene: TRBD1; clone size: .
CDR3 protein: CASRLAGVDEQYF; CDR3 DNA: TGTGCTAGCCGACTAGCGGGAGTAGACGAGCAGTACTTC; J gene: TRBJ2-7; V gene: TRBV27; D gene: TRBD2; clone size: once
CDR3 protein: CATAGLALDTQYF; CDR3 DNA: TGTGCCACCGCAGGACTAGCGTTAGATACGCAGTATTTT; J gene: TRBJ2-3; V gene: TRBV24-1; D gene: TRBD2; clone size: few
CDR3 protein: CASSDPVGGRDQETQYF; CDR3 DNA: TGTGCCAGCAGCGACCCCGTCGGCGGGAGGGACCAAGAGACCCAGTACTTC; J gene: TRBJ2-5; V gene: TRBV11-2; D gene: TRBD2; clone size: .
CDR3 protein: CASSPQRETPLHF; CDR3 DNA: TGTGCCAGCAGCCCTCAGCGGGAGACACCCCTCCACTTT; J gene: TRBJ1-6; V gene: TRBV5-4; D gene: .; clone size: .
CDR3 protein: CASSHSPGFTGGTDTQYF; CDR3 DNA: TGTGCCAGCAGCCATTCGCCGGGGTTCACAGGGGGGACAGATACGCAGTATTTT; J gene: TRBJ2-3; V gene: TRBV14; D gene: TRBD1; clone size: .
CDR3 protein: CATSRKLGGFFDEQFF; CDR3 DNA: TGTGCCACCAGCAGGAAATTAGGGGGCTTTTTCGATGAGCAGTTCTTC; J gene: TRBJ2-1; V gene: TRBV15; D gene: TRBD1; clone size: .
CDR3 protein: CSVPGGHGYTF; CDR3 DNA: TGCAGTGTACCAGGGGGACATGGCTACACCTTC; J gene: TRBJ1-2; V gene: TRBV20-1; D gene: TRBD1; clone size: .
CDR3 protein: CATSRDTSGQETQYF; CDR3 DNA: TGTGCCACCAGCAGAGATACTAGCGGTCAAGAGACCCAGTACTTC; J gene: TRBJ2-5; V gene: TRBV15; D gene: TRBD2; clone size: .
CDR3 protein: CASSTVRGQPQHF; CDR3 DNA: TGTGCCAGTAGTACCGTCAGGGGACAGCCCCAGCATTTT; J gene: TRBJ1-5; V gene: TRBV19; D gene: .; clone size: .
CDR3 protein: CASSLTTGHLLYTEAFF; CDR3 DNA: TGTGCCAGCAGCTTAACAACGGGACACCTATTATACACTGAAGCTTTCTTT; J gene: TRBJ1-1; V gene: TRBV7-2; D gene: .; clone size: .
CDR3 protein: CASSLAGDRVGYTF; CDR3 DNA: TGTGCCAGCAGCTTAGCGGGGGACAGGGTTGGCTACACCTTC; J gene: TRBJ1-2; V gene: TRBV7-9; D gene: TRBD1; clone size: .
CDR3 protein: CASSAGTSNSGANVLTF; CDR3 DNA: TGTGCCAGCAGCGCCGGGACTTCTAACTCTGGGGCCAACGTCCTGACTTTC; J gene: TRBJ2-6; V gene: TRBV3-1/TRBV3-2; D gene: .; clone size: .
CDR3 protein: CASSRPGVAGGGVQFF; CDR3 DNA: TGTGCCAGCAGCCGCCCAGGGGTAGCGGGAGGAGGAGTGCAGTTCTTC; J gene: TRBJ2-1; V gene: TRBV3-1/TRBV3-2; D gene: TRBD2; clone size: .
CDR3 protein: CASSFSTGGYTF; CDR3 DNA: TGCGCCAGCAGCTTCTCGACCGGGGGCTACACCTTC; J gene: TRBJ1-2; V gene: TRBV5-1; D gene: .; clone size: few
CDR3 protein: CASSSRTGETYEQYF; CDR3 DNA: TGTGCCAGCAGTTCCCGGACAGGGGAGACCTACGAGCAGTACTTC; J gene: TRBJ2-7; V gene: TRBV6-5; D gene: TRBD1; clone size: .
CDR3 protein: CASSQRGGQLSYNEQFF; CDR3 DNA: TGCGCCAGCAGCCAGAGAGGAGGGCAACTCTCCTACAATGAGCAGTTCTTC; J gene: TRBJ2-1; V gene: TRBV4-1; D gene: .; clone size: .
CDR3 protein: CASRSSGQRNTEAFF; CDR3 DNA: TGTGCCAGCCGCTCGTCTGGACAACGGAACACTGAAGCTTTCTTT; J gene: TRBJ1-1; V gene: TRBV7-9; D gene: .; clone size: .
CDR3 protein: CATSPSTDTQYF; CDR3 DNA: TGTGCCACCAGCCCTAGCACAGATACGCAGTATTTT; J gene: TRBJ2-3; V gene: TRBV15; D gene: .; clone size: .
CDR3 protein: CASSDTGGGETQYF; CDR3 DNA: TGTGCCAGCAGCGACACAGGGGGCGGTGAGACCCAGTACTTC; J gene: TRBJ2-5; V gene: TRBV7-9; D gene: TRBD1; clone size: .
CDR3 protein: CATSRGMRENYGYTF; CDR3 DNA: TGTGCCACCAGCAGAGGTATGAGAGAAAACTATGGCTACACCTTC; J gene: TRBJ1-2; V gene: TRBV15; D gene: .; clone size: .
CDR3 protein: CASSIGVGAYGYTF; CDR3 DNA: TGTGCCAGTAGTATAGGAGTGGGCGCGTATGGCTACACCTTC; J gene: TRBJ1-2; V gene: TRBV19; D gene: .; clone size: .
CDR3 protein: CASSSDRGKQPQHF; CDR3 DNA: TGTGCCAGCAGCTCGGACAGGGGAAAACAGCCCCAGCATTTT; J gene: TRBJ1-5; V gene: TRBV7-9; D gene: TRBD1; clone size: .
CDR3 protein: CATSGGTGPNTEAFF; CDR3 DNA: TGTGCCACCAGTGGGGGGACAGGGCCGAACACTGAAGCTTTCTTT; J gene: TRBJ1-1; V gene: TRBV24-1; D gene: TRBD1; clone size: .
CDR3 protein: CASSYTGDDTEAFF; CDR3 DNA: TGCGCCAGCAGCTACACAGGGGATGACACTGAAGCTTTCTTT; J gene: TRBJ1-1; V gene: TRBV5-1; D gene: TRBD1; clone size: once
CDR3 protein: CASSVAVSGAVGELFF; CDR3 DNA: TGTGCCAGCAGCGTAGCCGTTAGCGGGGCCGTCGGGGAGCTGTTTTTT; J gene: TRBJ2-2; V gene: TRBV9; D gene: TRBD2; clone size: once
CDR3 protein: CSASYPGQGYEQYF; CDR3 DNA: TGCAGTGCTAGTTACCCGGGACAGGGGTACGAGCAGTACTTC; J gene: TRBJ2-7; V gene: TRBV20-1; D gene: TRBD1; clone size: .
CDR3 protein: CASRGTSSGRTDTQYF; CDR3 DNA: TGTGCCAGCAGGGGAACGAGTAGCGGGAGAACAGATACGCAGTATTTT; J gene: TRBJ2-3; V gene: TRBV2; D gene: TRBD2; clone size: .
CDR3 protein: CASSPGGSDQPQHF; CDR3 DNA: TGTGCCAGCAGCCCGGGAGGCAGCGATCAGCCCCAGCATTTT; J gene: TRBJ1-5; V gene: TRBV11-2; D gene: .; clone size: .
CDR3 protein: CASSLESNSPLHF; CDR3 DNA: TGTGCCAGCAGTTTGGAGAGCAATTCACCCCTCCACTTT; J gene: TRBJ1-6; V gene: TRBV12-3/TRBV12-4; D gene: .; clone size: .